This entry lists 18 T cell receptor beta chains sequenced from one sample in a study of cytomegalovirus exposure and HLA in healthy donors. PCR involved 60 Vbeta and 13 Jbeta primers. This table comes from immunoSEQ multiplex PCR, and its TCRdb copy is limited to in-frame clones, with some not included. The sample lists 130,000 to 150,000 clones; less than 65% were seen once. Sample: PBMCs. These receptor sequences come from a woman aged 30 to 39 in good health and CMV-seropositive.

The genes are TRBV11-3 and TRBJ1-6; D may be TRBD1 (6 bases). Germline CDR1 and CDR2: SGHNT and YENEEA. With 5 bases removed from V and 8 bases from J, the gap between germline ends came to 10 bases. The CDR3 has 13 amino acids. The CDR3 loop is CASSVNRDSPLHF. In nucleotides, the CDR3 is TGTGCCAGCAGCGTGAACAGGGATTCACCCCTCCACTTT.

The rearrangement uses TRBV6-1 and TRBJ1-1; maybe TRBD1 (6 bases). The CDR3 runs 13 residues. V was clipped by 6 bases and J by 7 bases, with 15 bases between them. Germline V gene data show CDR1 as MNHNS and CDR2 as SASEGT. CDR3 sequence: CASRAGQIHEAFF. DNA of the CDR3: TGTGCCAGCAGGGCCGGACAGATCCATGAAGCTTTCTTT.

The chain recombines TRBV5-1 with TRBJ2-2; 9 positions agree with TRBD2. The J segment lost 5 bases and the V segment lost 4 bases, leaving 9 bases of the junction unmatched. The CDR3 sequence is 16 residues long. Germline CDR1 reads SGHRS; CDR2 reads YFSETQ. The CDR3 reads CASSGRAGGGTGELFF. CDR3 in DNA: TGCGCCAGCAGCGGTAGAGCGGGAGGTGGGACCGGGGAGCTGTTTTTT.

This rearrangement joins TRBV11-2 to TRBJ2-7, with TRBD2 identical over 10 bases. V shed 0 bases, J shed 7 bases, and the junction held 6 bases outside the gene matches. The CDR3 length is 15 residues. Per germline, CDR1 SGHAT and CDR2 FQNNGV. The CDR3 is CASSLEPSGSGEQYF. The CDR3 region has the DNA TGTGCCAGCAGCTTAGAGCCTAGCGGGAGTGGTGAGCAGTACTTC. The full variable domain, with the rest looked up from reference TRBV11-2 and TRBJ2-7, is EAGVAQSPRYKIIEKRQSVAFWCNPISGHATLYWYQQILGQGPKLLIQFQNNGVVDDSQLPKDRFSAERLKGVDSTLKIQPAKLEDSAVYLCASSLEPSGSGEQYFGPGTRLTVT.

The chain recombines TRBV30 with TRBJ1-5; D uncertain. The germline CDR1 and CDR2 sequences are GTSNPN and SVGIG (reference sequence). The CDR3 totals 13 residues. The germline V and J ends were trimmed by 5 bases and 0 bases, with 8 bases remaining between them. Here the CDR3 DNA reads TGTGCCTGGGACACATATAGCAATCAGCCCCAGCATTTT. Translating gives CAWDTYSNQPQHF.

The CDR3 bases are TGTGCCAGCACGGGAGGGAGGTCCTACGAGCAGTACTTC. Protein sequence: CASTGGRSYEQYF. The chain links TRBV6-5 to TRBJ2-7, with 8 bases that match TRBD2. The CDR3 is 13 residues long. CDR1 and CDR2 (germline): MNHEY, SVGAGI. J was trimmed by 1 base and V by 7 bases; bases with no gene match: 3.

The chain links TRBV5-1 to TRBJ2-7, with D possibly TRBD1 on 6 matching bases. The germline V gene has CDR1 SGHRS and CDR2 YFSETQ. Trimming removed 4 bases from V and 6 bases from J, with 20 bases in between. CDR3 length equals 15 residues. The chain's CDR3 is CASSLSDARGREQYF. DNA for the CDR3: TGCGCCAGCAGCCTTTCCGACGCCAGGGGACGCGAGCAGTACTTC.

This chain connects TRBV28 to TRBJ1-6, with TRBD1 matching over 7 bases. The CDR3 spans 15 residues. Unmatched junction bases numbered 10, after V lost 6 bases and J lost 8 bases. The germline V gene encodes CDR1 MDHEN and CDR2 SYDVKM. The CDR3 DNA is TGTGCCAGCAGGGTGACAGGGCCCCCTTATTCACCCCTCCACTTT. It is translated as CASRVTGPPYSPLHF.

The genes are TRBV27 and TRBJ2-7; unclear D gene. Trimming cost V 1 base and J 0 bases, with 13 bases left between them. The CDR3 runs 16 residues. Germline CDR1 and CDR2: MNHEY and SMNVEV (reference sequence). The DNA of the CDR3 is TGTGCCAGCAGTTTATGGGCAGAATTTATCTCCTACGAGCAGTACTTC. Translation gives CASSLWAEFISYEQYF.

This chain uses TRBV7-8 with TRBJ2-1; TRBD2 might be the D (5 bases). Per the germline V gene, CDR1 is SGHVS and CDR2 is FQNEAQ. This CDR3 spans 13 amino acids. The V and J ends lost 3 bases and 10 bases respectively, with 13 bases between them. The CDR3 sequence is CASSFGGSAEQFF. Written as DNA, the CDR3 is TGTGCCAGCAGCTTTGGCGGGTCGGCGGAGCAGTTCTTC.

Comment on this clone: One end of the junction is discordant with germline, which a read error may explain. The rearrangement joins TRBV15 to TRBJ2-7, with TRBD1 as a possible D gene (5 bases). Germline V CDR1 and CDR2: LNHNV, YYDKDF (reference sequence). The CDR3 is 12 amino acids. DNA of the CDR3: TGTGCCACCAGCAGAGCCCAGGGTTGGACGCACTTC. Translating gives CATSRAQGWTHF.

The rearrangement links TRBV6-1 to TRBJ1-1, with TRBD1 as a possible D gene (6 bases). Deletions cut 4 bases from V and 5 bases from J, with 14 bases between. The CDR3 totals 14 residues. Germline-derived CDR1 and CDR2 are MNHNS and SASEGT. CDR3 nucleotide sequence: TGTGCCAGCAGTGTCTTGCCCAGGGGAACTGAAGCTTTCTTT. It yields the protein CASSVLPRGTEAFF.

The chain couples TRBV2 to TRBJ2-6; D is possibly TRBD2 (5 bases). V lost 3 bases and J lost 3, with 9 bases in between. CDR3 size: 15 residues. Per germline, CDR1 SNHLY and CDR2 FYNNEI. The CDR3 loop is CASSDGEHGANVLTF. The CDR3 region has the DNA TGTGCCAGCAGTGATGGGGAGCATGGGGCCAACGTCCTGACTTTC.

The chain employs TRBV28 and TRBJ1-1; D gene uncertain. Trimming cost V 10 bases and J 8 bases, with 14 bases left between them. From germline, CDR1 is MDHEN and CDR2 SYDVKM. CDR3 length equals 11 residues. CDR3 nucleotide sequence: TGTGCCACACATCGAGGTCTGGAAGCTTTCTTT. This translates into CATHRGLEAFF. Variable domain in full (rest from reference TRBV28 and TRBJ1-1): DVKVTQSSRYLVKRTGEKVFLECVQDMDHENMFWYRQDPGLGLRLIYFSYDVKMKEKGDIPEGYSVSREKKERFSLILESASTNQTSMYLCATHRGLEAFFGQGTRLTVV.

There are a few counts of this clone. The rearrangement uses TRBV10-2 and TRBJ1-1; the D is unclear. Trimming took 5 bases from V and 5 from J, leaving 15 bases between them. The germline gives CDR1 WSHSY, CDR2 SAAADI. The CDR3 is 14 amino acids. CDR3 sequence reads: CASSLVEGRTEAFF. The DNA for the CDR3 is TGCGCCAGCAGTTTGGTAGAGGGAAGGACTGAAGCTTTCTTT.

The CDR3 nucleotides are TGTGCCAGTAGTATAGTTCTTGGTGACAGAGGCTACACCTTC. Encoded protein: CASSIVLGDRGYTF. The chain has TRBV19 and TRBJ1-2, with D possibly TRBD1 on 5 matching bases. The CDR3 contains 14 residues. Germline CDR1 and CDR2: LNHDA and SQIVND (reference sequence). Trimming took 1 base from V and 8 from J, leaving 14 bases between them.

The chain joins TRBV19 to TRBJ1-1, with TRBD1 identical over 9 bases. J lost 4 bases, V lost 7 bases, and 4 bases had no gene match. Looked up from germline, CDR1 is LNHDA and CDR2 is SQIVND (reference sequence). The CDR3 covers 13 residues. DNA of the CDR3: TGTGCCAGTAAGGACAGGGGTGCCACTGAAGCTTTCTTT. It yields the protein CASKDRGATEAFF.

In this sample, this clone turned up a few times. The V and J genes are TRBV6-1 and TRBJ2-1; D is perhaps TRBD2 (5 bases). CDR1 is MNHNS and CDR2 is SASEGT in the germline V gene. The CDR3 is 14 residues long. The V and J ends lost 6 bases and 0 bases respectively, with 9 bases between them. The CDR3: CASSLRGSYNEQFF. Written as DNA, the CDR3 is TGTGCCAGCAGCCTCCGGGGCTCCTACAATGAGCAGTTCTTC.